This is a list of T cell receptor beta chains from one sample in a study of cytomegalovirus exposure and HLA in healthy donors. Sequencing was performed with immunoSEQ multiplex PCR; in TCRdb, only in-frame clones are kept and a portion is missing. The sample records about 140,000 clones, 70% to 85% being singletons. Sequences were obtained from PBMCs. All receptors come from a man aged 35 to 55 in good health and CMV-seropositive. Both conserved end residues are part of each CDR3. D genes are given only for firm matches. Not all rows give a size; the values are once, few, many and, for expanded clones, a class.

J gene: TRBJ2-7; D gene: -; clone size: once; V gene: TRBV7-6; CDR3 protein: CASSLLPGESYEQYF; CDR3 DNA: TGTGCCAGCAGCTTACTCCCGGGTGAGTCCTACGAGCAGTACTTC
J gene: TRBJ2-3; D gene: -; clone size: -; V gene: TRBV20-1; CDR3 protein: CRAGGTDTQYF; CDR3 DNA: TGCAGAGCAGGGGGCACAGATACGCAGTATTTT
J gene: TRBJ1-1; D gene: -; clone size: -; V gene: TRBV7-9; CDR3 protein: CASSPDGAGTEAFF; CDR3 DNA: TGTGCCAGCAGCCCGGATGGGGCTGGAACTGAAGCTTTCTTT
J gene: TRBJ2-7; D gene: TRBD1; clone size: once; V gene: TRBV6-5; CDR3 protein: CASVATGKSSYEQYF; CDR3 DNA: TGTGCCAGCGTAGCGACAGGGAAGAGCTCCTACGAGCAGTACTTC
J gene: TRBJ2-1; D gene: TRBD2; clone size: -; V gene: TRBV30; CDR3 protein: CAWSWGLAGGTDEQFF; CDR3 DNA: TGTGCCTGGAGCTGGGGACTAGCGGGAGGTACCGATGAGCAGTTCTTC
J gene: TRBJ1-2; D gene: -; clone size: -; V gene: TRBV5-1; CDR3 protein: CASSLPMTGARGYTF; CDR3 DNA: TGCGCCAGCAGCTTGCCCATGACGGGAGCGCGGGGCTACACCTTC
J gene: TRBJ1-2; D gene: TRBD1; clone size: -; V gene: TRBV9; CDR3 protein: CASSVQDRGGGYTF; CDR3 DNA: TGTGCCAGCAGCGTCCAGGACAGGGGAGGTGGCTACACCTTC
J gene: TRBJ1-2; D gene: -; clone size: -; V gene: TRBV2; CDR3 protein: CASSEFTENPGYTF; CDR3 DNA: TGTGCCAGCAGTGAGTTTACAGAAAACCCTGGCTACACCTTC
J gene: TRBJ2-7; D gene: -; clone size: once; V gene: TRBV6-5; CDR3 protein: CATRVAESYEQYF; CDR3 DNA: TGTGCCACCCGGGTAGCGGAATCCTACGAGCAGTACTTC
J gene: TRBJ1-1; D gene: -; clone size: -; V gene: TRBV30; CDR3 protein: CAWTTGSPGEAFF; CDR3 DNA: TGTGCCTGGACCACAGGGTCCCCCGGTGAAGCTTTCTTT